This T cell receptor beta chain came from a study of T cell repertoires in cytomegalovirus infection. Turning to the study itself: Newly reported HLA-C-restricted and thoroughly characterized HLA-B-restricted CMV epitopes were employed. Indications of both CMV infection and matching HLA type were provided by public TCR beta signatures. Findings of the study overall: Ex vivo, HLA-C-restricted CMV-specific TCR beta clonotypes prevailed over the rest of the response.

A note on this clonotype: Its matching antigen is unknown.

TCRdb re-called the reads through MiXCR, storing one row per CDR3 protein. Of 900,000 to 950,000 distinct CDR3 sequences listed, around 30% are singletons. Per the germline V gene, CDR1 is MNHNY and CDR2 is SVGAGI (reference sequence). V was clipped by 6 bases and J by 6 bases, with 12 bases between them. The CDR3 runs 13 residues. The chain has TRBV6-6 and TRBJ1-5; no clear D. This receptor was identified in a human donor in good health (CMV status not recorded). Some clones in this sample may be carry-over from other donors' samples. The sample in question was cultured CD8+ T cells from PBMCs, obtained from culture after CMV antigen stimulation. The CDR3 coding sequence is TGTGCCAGCAGCTTGGACGGATCTCAGCCCCAGCATTTT. Protein sequence: CASSLDGSQPQHF.